The clone carrying this T cell receptor beta chain was observed a handful of times. As yet, its antigen is unknown. This specimen comes from a study of blood T cells in healthy people across ages. Next came a second PCR, run for roughly 6 to 11 cycles, which used a sample-barcoded 5' primer along with a J-beta primer mix. Samples each returned at least 2.5 million CDR3-containing paired-end reads. One entry per CDR3 protein, called by TCRdb with MiXCR from the 5' RACE reads. This sample has about 800,000 distinct CDR3 sequences, with about 46% found just once. Study-level results: Long-lived and aged donors differed, with more naive CD4+ cells and higher diversity in the long-lived.

Per sample, no less than 5 micrograms of total RNA were extracted. The V gene lost 8 bases and the J gene lost 0 bases, with 13 bases spanning the gap. The CDR3 has 14 amino acids. Germline V gene lookup returns CDR1 SGHTA and CDR2 FQGNSA. Specimen: blood. The chain combines TRBV7-2 with TRBJ1-2; perhaps TRBD1 as D (5 bases). The receptor's source is a man at least 80 years old in good health. CDR3 DNA: TGTGCCAGCGGCCGGGGGGGTACTAACTATGGCTACACCTTC. Protein sequence: CASGRGGTNYGYTF.